These 18 T cell receptor beta chains were sequenced from one sample in a study of cytomegalovirus exposure and HLA in healthy donors. This PCR relied on a set of 60 Vbeta primers and 13 Jbeta primers. Measured with immunoSEQ multiplex PCR; TCRdb has only the in-frame clones, and not every one. The sample has some 96,000 clones; about 80% are singletons. The sample was PBMCs. These receptors were taken from a man aged 35-49 years in good health and CMV-seronegative.

The V gene is TRBV7-2, the J gene TRBJ1-5; 7 nucleotides match TRBD1. This CDR3 region has 13 residues. Germline V CDR1 and CDR2: SGHTA, FQGNSA. After removal of 5 bases from V and 7 bases from J, the junction contained 5 bases not matched to a gene. The CDR3 DNA is TGTGCCAGCAGCGTCTCACAGGGGCAGCCCCAGCATTTT. It encodes CASSVSQGQPQHF.

This sequence joins TRBV7-9 and TRBJ2-5, with 8 bases aligning to TRBD2. The CDR3 extends over 14 amino acids. With V trimmed by 10 bases and J by 2 bases, 9 bases remained unmatched. The germline V gene has CDR1 SEHNR and CDR2 FQNEAQ (reference sequence). The CDR3 DNA reads TGTGCCACCCGCCGGGCGGGGGGACAAGAGACCCAGTACTTC. Its translation is CATRRAGGQETQYF.

CDR3 region: CASSRIQGTGELFF. For the CDR3, the DNA is TGTGCCAGCAGCCGCATACAGGGAACCGGGGAGCTGTTTTTT. The chain combines TRBV7-2 with TRBJ2-2, with D maybe TRBD1 (6 bases). V shed 5 bases and J shed 5 bases, with 12 bases lying between them. CDR1 SGHTA and CDR2 FQGNSA come from the germline V gene. This CDR3 comprises 14 residues.

The CDR3 loop reads CASSQSGTSGTKQFF. The CDR3 DNA follows: TGCGCCAGCAGCCAATCCGGGACTAGCGGGACAAAGCAGTTCTTC. This chain links TRBV4-1 with TRBJ2-1; 13 bases are a match to TRBD2. V shed 2 bases, J shed 11 bases, and the junction held 6 bases outside the gene matches. Germline CDR1 and CDR2: MGHRA and YSYEKL. This CDR3 spans 15 amino acids.

The chain joins TRBV6-4 to TRBJ2-3; 10 bases fit TRBD2. CDR1 and CDR2 (germline): MRHNA, SNTAGT. J was trimmed by 6 bases and V by 4 bases; bases with no gene match: 10. This CDR3 contains 16 residues. The CDR3 nucleotides read TGTGCCAGCAGTGTCACAGCGGGAGGGCTCGGTGATACGCAGTATTTT. Translating gives CASSVTAGGLGDTQYF.

The genes are TRBV4-3 and TRBJ2-1, with D tentatively TRBD2 (6 bases). V lost 1 base to trimming and J lost 8 bases, with 24 bases between them. This CDR3 region has 18 residues. Germline CDR1 reads LGHNA; CDR2 reads YSLEER. The DNA for the CDR3 is TGCGCCAGCAGCCAAGGCCGAAAGGGCGAGGGAGGAGCGGATGAGCAGTTCTTC. Its translation is CASSQGRKGEGGADEQFF.

The chain carries TRBV28 and TRBJ1-1; TRBD1 matches 8 bases. Germline V lookup: CDR1 MDHEN, CDR2 SYDVKM. The CDR3 covers 13 residues. The junction had 8 bases not matched to a gene; V was cut back by 7 bases and J by 7 bases. The CDR3 here is CASKIQGAIEAFF. The DNA of the CDR3 is TGTGCCAGCAAAATTCAGGGGGCGATTGAAGCTTTCTTT.

The V and J genes are TRBV2 and TRBJ2-5; 9 bases line up with TRBD1. The length of the CDR3 is 13 residues. Germline-derived CDR1 and CDR2 are SNHLY and FYNNEI. With V trimmed by 6 bases and J by 6 bases, 5 bases remained unmatched. DNA for the CDR3: TGTGCCAGCAGGCGGACAGGGGAAAAGACCCAGTACTTC. Translated, it gives CASRRTGEKTQYF. Variable domain in full (rest from reference TRBV2 and TRBJ2-5): EPEVTQTPSHQVTQMGQEVILRCVPISNHLYFYWYRQILGQKVEFLVSFYNNEISEKSEIFDDQFSVERPDGSNFTLKIRSTKLEDSAMYFCASRRTGEKTQYFGPGTRLLVL.

The chain carries TRBV7-2 and TRBJ2-2; 11 bases fit TRBD2. This CDR3 has 17 amino acids. Germline V gives CDR1 SGHTA, CDR2 FQGNSA. Germline trimming cut 6 bases from V and 0 bases from J; bases unmatched to any gene: 6. The CDR3 DNA is TGTGCCAGCAGAGCCGGGACTAGCGGCACGAACACCGGGGAGCTGTTTTTT. Translation gives CASRAGTSGTNTGELFF.

The genes are TRBV18 and TRBJ2-1, with 10 bases aligning to TRBD2. V trimming: 3 bases; J trimming: 4 bases; junction bases outside the gene matches: 9. The CDR3 has 17 amino acids. CDR1 is KGHSH, CDR2 LQKENI, per germline. The CDR3 spells CASSPNVVAGGYNEQFF. DNA of the CDR3: TGTGCCAGCTCACCGAATGTCGTAGCGGGGGGATACAATGAGCAGTTCTTC.

The sample holds a few counts of this clone. This chain uses TRBV4-3 with TRBJ1-2; possible D gene TRBD1, 6 bases. The CDR3 loop spans 16 amino acids. The germline gives CDR1 LGHNA, CDR2 YSLEER. Trimming removed 3 bases from V and 5 bases from J, with 19 bases in between. CDR3 loop: CASSHTLTTGPYGYTF. The CDR3 coding sequence is TGCGCCAGCAGCCACACTTTAACGACAGGACCGTATGGCTACACCTTC.

The chain joins TRBV19 to TRBJ2-2; D is possibly TRBD2 (5 bases). The V end lost 1 base, the J end lost 4 bases, and 10 bases lay between the germline ends. This CDR3 comprises 15 residues. Germline CDR1 is LNHDA and CDR2 is SQIVND (reference sequence). The CDR3 DNA is TGTGCCAGTAGTATAGGAGGGTTAGTCACCGGGGAGCTGTTTTTT. It is translated as CASSIGGLVTGELFF.

The chain carries TRBV5-1 and TRBJ2-7, with TRBD1 matching over 10 bases. CDR1 is SGHRS, CDR2 YFSETQ, per germline. The CDR3 consists of 14 residues. Unmatched junction bases numbered 11, after V lost 7 bases and J lost 7 bases. The CDR3 loop reads CASEPGDRGREQYF. The CDR3 nucleotides are TGCGCCAGCGAGCCTGGGGACAGGGGTCGAGAGCAGTACTTC.

This CDR3 is CASSPTRGVVGEQYF. Written as DNA, the CDR3 is TGTGCCAGCAGCCCAACCAGGGGGGTAGTGGGAGAGCAGTACTTC. V and J are TRBV9 and TRBJ2-7; weak D call: TRBD1 (7 bases). There are 15 residues in the CDR3. Germline V CDR1 and CDR2: SGDLS, YYNGEE. Trimming cost V 4 bases and J 7 bases, with 21 bases left between them.

This clone was detected once. This chain links TRBV30 with TRBJ1-1; D ambiguous. V dropped 4 bases and J dropped 0 bases, with 3 bases sitting between them. The CDR3 contains 11 residues. CDR1 GTSNPN and CDR2 SVGIG come from the germline V gene (reference sequence). The DNA of the CDR3 is TGTGCCTGGACAGTGAACACTGAAGCTTTCTTT. It encodes CAWTVNTEAFF.

V is TRBV28 and J is TRBJ1-5; TRBD1 matches 10 bases. Germline lookup yields CDR1 MDHEN and CDR2 SYDVKM. Trimming cost V 4 bases and J 2 bases; bases outside gene matches: 17. The CDR3 spans 20 residues. CDR3 nucleotide sequence: TGTGCCAGCAGTTCTTGGACAGGGGGTACTTCGAGAGGCCGCAATCAGCCCCAGCATTTT. Translating it yields CASSSWTGGTSRGRNQPQHF.

This chain links TRBV7-9 with TRBJ1-2; a weak D match, TRBD1 (5 bases). Germline CDR1 is SEHNR and CDR2 is FQNEAQ (reference sequence). The CDR3 runs 12 residues. V was clipped by 4 bases and J by 5 bases, with 8 bases between them. The DNA of the CDR3 is TGTGCCAGCAGCTATCCAGGGTATGGCTACACCTTC. It codes for CASSYPGYGYTF.

The V gene is TRBV28, the J gene TRBJ1-3; 9 bases map to TRBD1. The CDR3 length is 16 residues. V lost 5 bases to trimming and J lost 4 bases; unmatched junction nucleotides: 9. CDR1 is MDHEN and CDR2 is SYDVKM in the germline V gene. CDR3 sequence reads: CASSATGGAGGNTIYF. The CDR3 DNA reads TGTGCCAGCAGTGCTACAGGGGGCGCGGGGGGAAACACCATATATTTT.